Below are 31 T cell receptor beta chains sequenced from a single sample in a study of brain metastases from non-small cell lung cancer. Clones were sequenced by immunoSEQ multiplex PCR, and TCRdb holds only the in-frame ones, with some missing. The data show around 1,500 clones, roughly 76% seen once. The sample was tissue from a brain metastasis. These receptors all come from a donor over 35 with non-small cell lung cancer.

This chain connects TRBV11-2 to TRBJ1-5; TRBD1 might be the D (6 bases). The ends were cut back, 0 bases at V and 7 bases at J, with 13 bases in the middle. The germline gives CDR1 SGHAT, CDR2 FQNNGV. The length of the CDR3 is 15 residues. As DNA, the CDR3 is TGTGCCAGCAGCTTAGACCTGACAGGAGGGCAGCCCCAGCATTTT. This encodes CASSLDLTGGQPQHF.

V is TRBV30 and J is TRBJ1-5; D is undetermined. V was cut by 4 bases and J by 4 bases, with 14 bases left in between. This CDR3 region has 14 residues. Germline V gene lookup returns CDR1 GTSNPN and CDR2 SVGIG (reference sequence). CDR3 loop: CAWKEGNPNQPQHF. CDR3 nucleotide sequence: TGTGCCTGGAAAGAGGGCAACCCGAATCAGCCCCAGCATTTT.

The chain links TRBV10-3 to TRBJ2-7; D not certain. V lost 4 bases to trimming and J lost 5 bases, with 15 bases between them. Per the germline V gene, CDR1 is ENHRY and CDR2 is SYGVKD. The CDR3 is made up of 14 amino acids. This CDR3 reads CAISVKTPGDEQYV. CDR3 DNA: TGTGCCATCAGTGTTAAGACCCCCGGAGACGAGCAGTACGTC.

V gene TRBV5-1 combines with J gene TRBJ1-2, with D possibly TRBD1 on 5 matching bases. The CDR3 has 14 amino acids. From germline, CDR1 is SGHRS and CDR2 YFSETQ. V lost 2 bases and J lost 1, with 9 bases in between. The CDR3 loop reads CASSLRDGNYGYTF. CDR3 in DNA: TGCGCCAGCAGCTTACGGGACGGTAACTATGGCTACACCTTC.

This clone was seen a few times. The chain links TRBV20-1 to TRBJ1-1; 7 nucleotides match TRBD1. The germline gives CDR1 DFQATT, CDR2 SNEGSKA (reference sequence). V gave up 4 bases and J gave up 8 bases; unmatched junction bases: 4. The CDR3 loop spans 11 amino acids. CDR3 bases: TGCAGTGCTACCGACAGGGCCGAAGCTTTCTTT. Translated, it gives CSATDRAEAFF.

In DNA form, the CDR3 reads TGTGCCAGCAGCCCAGTGACAGGGGGCGTTTGGAAGCAGTACTTC. It encodes CASSPVTGGVWKQYF. The rearrangement uses TRBV7-2 and TRBJ2-7; TRBD1 matches 10 bases. CDR3 length: 15 residues. Germline values: CDR1 SGHTA, CDR2 FQGNSA. After removal of 5 bases from V and 8 bases from J, the junction contained 12 bases not matched to a gene.

The CDR3 sequence is CASSLLGTGKAGELFF. The DNA of the CDR3 is TGTGCCAGCAGCTTACTAGGGACAGGGAAGGCCGGGGAGCTGTTTTTT. The V and J genes are TRBV7-3 and TRBJ2-2, with 9 nucleotides matching TRBD1. The V gene end was trimmed by 2 bases and the J gene end by 6 bases; junction bases not matched to a gene: 7. CDR3 size: 16 residues. Germline V gene sequence: CDR1 SGHTA, CDR2 FQGTGA.

The chain carries TRBV10-1 and TRBJ2-5, with D tentatively TRBD1 (6 bases). The CDR3 is 15 amino acids. Trimming removed 2 bases from V and 5 bases from J, with 15 bases in between. Germline assignment: CDR1 WNHNN and CDR2 SYGVQD (reference sequence). CDR3 in amino acids: CASSEGTGKLETQYF. Written as DNA, the CDR3 is TGCGCCAGCAGTGAGGGTACAGGGAAGTTGGAGACCCAGTACTTC.

In its sample, this clone was seen once. The chain has TRBV5-4 and TRBJ2-7; 7 nucleotides match TRBD2. The CDR3 runs to 14 residues. Germline V lookup: CDR1 SGHNT, CDR2 YYREEE (reference sequence). V lost 4 bases to trimming and J lost 7 bases; unmatched junction nucleotides: 11. The CDR3 DNA sequence: TGTGCCAGCAGCCCTCTCCGGGGGGTAGAAGAGCAGTACTTC. This translates into CASSPLRGVEEQYF.

This clone was seen more than once but under ten times. The CDR3 region is CASSLAIAGTGGYTF. Written as DNA, the CDR3 is TGTGCCAGCAGCTTAGCGATCGCGGGGACTGGTGGCTACACCTTC. This chain joins TRBV7-6 and TRBJ1-2, with D maybe TRBD1 (5 bases). This CDR3 region has 15 residues. In germline, CDR1 is SGHVS, CDR2 FNYEAQ. Trimming cost V 0 bases and J 7 bases, with 15 bases left between them.

This clone was seen a single time. V usage is TRBV7-2 and J usage is TRBJ2-6; D may be TRBD2 (5 bases). From germline, CDR1 is SGHTA and CDR2 FQGNSA. The CDR3 covers 15 residues. With 4 bases removed from V and 2 bases from J, the gap between germline ends came to 9 bases. CDR3 sequence (DNA): TGTGCCAGCAGCTCTTGGGGAGCTGGGGCCAACGTCCTGACTTTC. It specifies CASSSWGAGANVLTF.

V and J are TRBV27 and TRBJ1-1, with TRBD1 identical over 10 bases. The CDR3 covers 16 residues. Germline V gives CDR1 MNHEY, CDR2 SMNVEV (reference sequence). Unmatched junction bases numbered 16, after V lost 5 bases and J lost 10 bases. Here the CDR3 reads CASSRLTGGESAPAFF. The DNA for the CDR3 is TGTGCCAGCAGTAGGTTGACAGGGGGCGAATCAGCTCCAGCTTTCTTT.

The genes are TRBV6-1 and TRBJ2-4; 10 nucleotides agree with TRBD1. This CDR3 region has 15 residues. With V trimmed by 7 bases and J by 9 bases, 12 bases remained unmatched. Germline V lookup: CDR1 MNHNS, CDR2 SASEGT. CDR3 DNA sequence: TGTGCCAGCACCCACCCGGACAGGGGGTTAGGCATTCAGTACTTC. This translates into CASTHPDRGLGIQYF.

This clone was seen only a few times. This chain uses TRBV11-2 with TRBJ2-1; the match to TRBD1 covers 10 bases. CDR3 length: 15 residues. V lost 5 bases, J lost 0 bases, and 1 base stayed unmatched. CDR1 and CDR2 from the germline V gene are SGHAT and FQNNGV. CDR3 sequence (DNA): TGTGCCAGCAGCGGGGACAGGGGCTCCTACAATGAGCAGTTCTTC. Protein product: CASSGDRGSYNEQFF. The whole variable domain, remainder taken from reference TRBV11-2 and TRBJ2-1, is EAGVAQSPRYKIIEKRQSVAFWCNPISGHATLYWYQQILGQGPKLLIQFQNNGVVDDSQLPKDRFSAERLKGVDSTLKIQPAKLEDSAVYLCASSGDRGSYNEQFFGPGTRLTVL.

This clone came up once. The chain joins TRBV6-1 to TRBJ2-7; 12 nucleotides align to TRBD2. CDR1 is MNHNS and CDR2 is SASEGT in the germline V gene. The CDR3 covers 15 residues. J lost 3 bases, V lost 3 bases, and 3 bases had no gene match. This chain's CDR3 is CASSDGLAGYYEQYF. As DNA, the CDR3 is TGTGCCAGCAGTGACGGACTAGCGGGATACTACGAGCAGTACTTC.

This clone was found once. The V call is TRBV7-2, the J call TRBJ2-5; TRBD1 aligns across 11 bases. V lost 5 bases, J lost 11 bases, and 7 bases stayed unmatched. The CDR3 extends over 13 amino acids. Germline CDR1 reads SGHTA; CDR2 reads FQGNSA. The CDR3 spells CASSRDRGKEQYF. As DNA, the CDR3 is TGTGCCAGCAGCCGGGACAGGGGGAAGGAGCAGTACTTC.

This sequence joins TRBV9 and TRBJ1-2; D is perhaps TRBD1 (6 bases). V gave up 0 bases and J gave up 8 bases, with 17 bases separating them. Germline V CDR1 and CDR2: SGDLS, YYNGEE. The CDR3 is 15 amino acids. CDR3 coding DNA: TGTGCCAGCAGCGTAGGGTCGGGGGCTAATGGAGGCTACACCTTC. It encodes CASSVGSGANGGYTF.

The J gene is TRBJ1-2, the V gene TRBV7-8; possible D gene TRBD1, 5 bases. Germline V gives CDR1 SGHVS, CDR2 FQNEAQ. V was cut by 5 bases and J by 0 bases, with 10 bases left in between. The CDR3 has 14 amino acids. The CDR3 region has the DNA TGTGCCAGCAGCCCGGGGACGTCTAACTATGGCTACACCTTC. As protein: CASSPGTSNYGYTF. Using reference TRBV7-8 and TRBJ1-2 for the parts outside the CDR3, the full variable domain is GAGVSQSPRYKVAKRGQDVALRCDPISGHVSLFWYQQALGQGPEFLTYFQNEAQLDKSGLPSDRFFAERPEGSVSTLKIQRTQQEDSAVYLCASSPGTSNYGYTFGSGTRLTVV.

The chain combines TRBV7-2 with TRBJ2-1; TRBD1 aligns across 9 bases. V lost 6 bases, J lost 7 bases, and 10 bases stayed unmatched. The CDR3 has 15 amino acids. Per the germline V gene, CDR1 is SGHTA and CDR2 is FQGNSA. The CDR3 spells CASSTAGTGWNEQFF. The CDR3 DNA reads as TGTGCCAGCAGTACTGCTGGGACAGGGTGGAATGAGCAGTTCTTC.

The chain joins TRBV5-5 to TRBJ2-5, with D unresolved. Trimming stripped 7 bases from V and 2 bases from J, with 12 bases between. The CDR3 has 13 amino acids. CDR1 is SGHKS, CDR2 YYEKEE, per germline (reference sequence). The CDR3 is CASSEAAQETQYF. The CDR3 DNA is TGTGCCAGCTCAGAGGCAGCACAAGAGACCCAGTACTTC.

V usage is TRBV3-1 (or the pseudogene TRBV3-2) and J usage is TRBJ1-4, with 8 nucleotides matching TRBD1. V shed 4 bases, J shed 4 bases, and the junction held 2 bases outside the gene matches. Germline CDR1 LGHDT, CDR2 YNNKEL (reference sequence). CDR3 length: 14 residues. The CDR3 protein is CASSRDRNNEKLFF. The DNA for the CDR3 is TGTGCCAGCAGCCGGGACAGGAATAATGAAAAACTGTTTTTT.

This clone was seen more than once but under ten times. Additional DNA sequences in this sample encode the identical CDR3. V is TRBV7-3 and J is TRBJ1-1, with 8 nucleotides matching TRBD1. With 5 bases clipped from V and 8 bases from J, the junction kept 7 bases outside the gene matches. The germline V gene has CDR1 SGHTA and CDR2 FQGTGA. The CDR3 runs 13 residues. CDR3 sequence (DNA): TGTGCCAGCAGCACCCAGGGGGCGCTCGAAGCTTTCTTT. It yields the protein CASSTQGALEAFF.

In nucleotides, the CDR3 is TGTGCCAGCAAGTCGGGGGGGCTCAGCACAGATACGCAGTATTTT. Translating gives CASKSGGLSTDTQYF. The chain employs TRBV7-2 and TRBJ2-3; 8 bases agree with TRBD2. CDR1 and CDR2 from the germline V gene are SGHTA and FQGNSA. The CDR3 is 15 residues long. V trimming: 7 bases; J trimming: 0 bases; junction bases outside the gene matches: 6.

V and J are TRBV6-2 or TRBV6-3 and TRBJ2-1, with a weak D call TRBD2 (6 bases). V dropped 5 bases and J dropped 7 bases, with 18 bases sitting between them. CDR1 MNHEY and CDR2 SVGEGT come from the germline V gene. The CDR3 length is 15 residues. In DNA form, the CDR3 reads TGTGCCAGCAGTCCCCTCGGAGGGAAGATAAATGAGCAGTTCTTC. It yields the protein CASSPLGGKINEQFF.

The chain recombines TRBV7-2 with TRBJ2-1; D not certain. Germline CDR1 is SGHTA and CDR2 is FQGNSA. The CDR3 totals 14 residues. Trimming removed 7 bases from V and 5 bases from J, with 15 bases in between. The CDR3 reads CASTSPGPHNEQFF. The CDR3 DNA reads TGTGCCAGCACCTCTCCTGGACCCCACAATGAGCAGTTCTTC. Together with reference TRBV7-2 and TRBJ2-1, the CDR3 gives the full variable domain: GAGVSQSPSNKVTEKGKDVELRCDPISGHTALYWYRQSLGQGLEFLIYFQGNSAPDKSGLPSDRFSAERTGGSVSTLTIQRTQQEDSAVYLCASTSPGPHNEQFFGPGTRLTVL.

The V and J genes are TRBV6-5 and TRBJ1-2, with 9 bases identical to TRBD1. In germline, CDR1 is MNHEY, CDR2 SVGAGI. After removal of 6 bases from V and 0 bases from J, the junction contained 2 bases not matched to a gene. This CDR3 spans 14 amino acids. In nucleotides, the CDR3 is TGTGCCAGCAGAAGGACAGGGGCTAACTATGGCTACACCTTC. Translated: CASRRTGANYGYTF.

In this sample, this clone turned up a few times. V gene TRBV29-1 combines with J gene TRBJ1-2, with no clear D. Germline CDR1 reads SQVTM; CDR2 reads ANQGSEA. V dropped 0 bases and J dropped 8 bases, with 4 bases sitting between them. The CDR3 sequence is 10 residues long. This CDR3 reads CSVEDRGYTF. Written as DNA, the CDR3 is TGCAGCGTTGAAGATCGGGGCTACACCTTC.

This clone was recorded only once. The chain is built from TRBV28 and TRBJ2-3; no clear D gene. CDR3 length: 21 residues. Germline V gives CDR1 MDHEN, CDR2 SYDVKM. V was clipped by 1 base and J by 1 base, with 27 bases between them. The CDR3 nucleotides read TGTGCCAGCAGTTTATTAGTGGACGGACGGAGCTCCGACGGAGGCACAGATACGCAGTATTTT. Amino acid sequence: CASSLLVDGRSSDGGTDTQYF.

This clone has only one observation. This chain connects TRBV19 to TRBJ2-6; tentative D call: TRBD2 (5 bases). The CDR3 extends over 16 amino acids. Trimming removed 2 bases from V and 0 bases from J, with 8 bases in between. Germline V CDR1 and CDR2: LNHDA, SQIVND (reference sequence). This CDR3 reads CASSILARSGANVLTF. The CDR3, as DNA: TGTGCCAGTAGTATACTAGCCCGCTCTGGGGCCAACGTCCTGACTTTC.

The J gene is TRBJ2-1, the V gene TRBV11-3; TRBD1 might be the D (5 bases). This CDR3 has 15 residues. Germline V CDR1 and CDR2: SGHNT, YENEEA. The V gene lost 0 bases and the J gene lost 1 base, with 7 bases spanning the gap. As DNA, the CDR3 is TGTGCCAGCAGCTTAGATGGGGCATCCTACAATGAGCAGTTCTTC. It codes for CASSLDGASYNEQFF. Using reference TRBV11-3 and TRBJ2-1 for the parts outside the CDR3, the full variable domain is EAGVVQSPRYKIIEKKQPVAFWCNPISGHNTLYWYLQNLGQGPELLIRYENEEAVDDSQLPKDRFSAERLKGVDSTLKIQPAELGDSAVYLCASSLDGASYNEQFFGPGTRLTVL.

To note about this clone: One base away lies a much larger clone, so this may be a sequencing read error. V gene TRBV3-1 (or the pseudogene TRBV3-2) combines with J gene TRBJ1-4; no reliable D call. Germline assignment: CDR1 LGHDT and CDR2 YNNKEL (reference sequence). There are 13 residues in the CDR3. CDR3 loop: CASNQEGGEKLFF. CDR3 DNA: TGTGCCAGCAACCAAGAAGGCGGCGAAAAACTGTTTTTT.